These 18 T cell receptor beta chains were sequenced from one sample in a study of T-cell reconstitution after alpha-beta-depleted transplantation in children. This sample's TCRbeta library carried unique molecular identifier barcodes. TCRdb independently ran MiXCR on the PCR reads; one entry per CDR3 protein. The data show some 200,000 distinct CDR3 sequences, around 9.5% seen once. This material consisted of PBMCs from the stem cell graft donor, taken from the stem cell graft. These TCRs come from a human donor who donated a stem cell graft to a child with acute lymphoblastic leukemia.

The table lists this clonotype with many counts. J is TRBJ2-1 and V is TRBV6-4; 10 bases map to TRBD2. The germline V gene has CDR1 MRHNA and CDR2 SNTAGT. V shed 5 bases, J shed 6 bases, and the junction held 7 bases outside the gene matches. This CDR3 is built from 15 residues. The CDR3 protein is CASSPSGGASNEQFF. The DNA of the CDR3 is TGTGCCAGCAGTCCAAGCGGGGGGGCTTCCAATGAGCAGTTCTTC.

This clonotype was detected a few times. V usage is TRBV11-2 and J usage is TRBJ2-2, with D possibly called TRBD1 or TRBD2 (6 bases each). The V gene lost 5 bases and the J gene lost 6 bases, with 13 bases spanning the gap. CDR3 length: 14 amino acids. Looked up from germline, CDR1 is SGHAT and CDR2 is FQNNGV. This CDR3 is CASSAHREAGELFF. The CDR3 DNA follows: TGTGCCAGCAGCGCTCACAGGGAGGCCGGGGAGCTGTTTTTT. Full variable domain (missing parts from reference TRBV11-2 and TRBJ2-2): EAGVAQSPRYKIIEKRQSVAFWCNPISGHATLYWYQQILGQGPKLLIQFQNNGVVDDSQLPKDRFSAERLKGVDSTLKIQPAKLEDSAVYLCASSAHREAGELFFGEGSRLTVL.

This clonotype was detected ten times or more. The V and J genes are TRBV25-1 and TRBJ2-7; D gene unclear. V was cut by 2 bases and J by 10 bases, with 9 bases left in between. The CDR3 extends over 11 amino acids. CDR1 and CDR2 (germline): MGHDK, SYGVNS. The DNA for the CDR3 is TGTGCCAGCAGTGAAGGGTGGCATCAGTACTTC. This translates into CASSEGWHQYF.

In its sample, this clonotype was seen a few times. The chain's CDR3 is CSVGRMAGELFF. DNA for the CDR3: TGCAGCGTTGGGAGAATGGCCGGGGAGCTGTTTTTT. This sequence joins TRBV29-1 and TRBJ2-2; D is uncertain. V lost 4 bases, J lost 6 bases, and 9 bases lay in between. The CDR3 length is 12 residues. The V gene's germline CDR1 is SQVTM and CDR2 ANQGSEA.

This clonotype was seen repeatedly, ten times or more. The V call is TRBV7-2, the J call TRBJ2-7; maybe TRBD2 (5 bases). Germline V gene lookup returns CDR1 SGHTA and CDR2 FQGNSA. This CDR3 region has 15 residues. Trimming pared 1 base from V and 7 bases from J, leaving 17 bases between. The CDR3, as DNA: TGTGCCAGCAGCTTAGACGACTTAGACTACGGTGAGCAGTACTTC. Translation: CASSLDDLDYGEQYF.

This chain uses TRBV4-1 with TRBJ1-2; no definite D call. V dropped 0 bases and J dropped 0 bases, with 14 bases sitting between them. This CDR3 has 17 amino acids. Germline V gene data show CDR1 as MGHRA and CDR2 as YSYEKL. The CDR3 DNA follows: TGCGCCAGCAGCCAAGATTTTTGGAAAGACCCTAACTATGGCTACACCTTC. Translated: CASSQDFWKDPNYGYTF.

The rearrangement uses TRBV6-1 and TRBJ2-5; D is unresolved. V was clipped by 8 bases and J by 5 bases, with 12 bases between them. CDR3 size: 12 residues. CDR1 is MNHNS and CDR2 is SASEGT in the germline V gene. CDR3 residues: CASVLSLETQYF. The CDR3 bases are TGTGCCAGCGTTTTATCTCTGGAGACCCAGTACTTC.

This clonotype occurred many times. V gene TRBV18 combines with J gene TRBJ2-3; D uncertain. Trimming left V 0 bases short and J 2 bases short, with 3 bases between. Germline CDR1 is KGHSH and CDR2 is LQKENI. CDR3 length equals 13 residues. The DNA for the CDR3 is TGTGCCAGCTCACCACCGAACACAGATACGCAGTATTTT. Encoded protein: CASSPPNTDTQYF.

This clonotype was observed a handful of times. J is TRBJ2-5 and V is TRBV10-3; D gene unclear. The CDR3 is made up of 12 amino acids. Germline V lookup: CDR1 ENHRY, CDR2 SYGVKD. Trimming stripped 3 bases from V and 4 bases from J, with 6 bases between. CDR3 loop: CAISDTGETQYF. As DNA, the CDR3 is TGTGCCATCAGTGATACCGGAGAGACCCAGTACTTC.

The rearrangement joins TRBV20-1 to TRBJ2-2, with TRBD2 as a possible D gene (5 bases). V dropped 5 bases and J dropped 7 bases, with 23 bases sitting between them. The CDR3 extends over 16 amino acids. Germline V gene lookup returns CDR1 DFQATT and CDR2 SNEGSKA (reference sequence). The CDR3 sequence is CSAPSPAGVFDGELFF. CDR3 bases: TGCAGTGCTCCCTCCCCGGCCGGGGTCTTCGACGGGGAGCTGTTTTTT.

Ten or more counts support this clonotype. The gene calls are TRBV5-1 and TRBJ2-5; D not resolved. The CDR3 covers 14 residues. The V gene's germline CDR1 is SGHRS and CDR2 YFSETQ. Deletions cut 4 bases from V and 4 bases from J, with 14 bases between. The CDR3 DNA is TGCGCCAGCAGCCCCAGGACCAAACCAGAGACCCAGTACTTC. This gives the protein CASSPRTKPETQYF.

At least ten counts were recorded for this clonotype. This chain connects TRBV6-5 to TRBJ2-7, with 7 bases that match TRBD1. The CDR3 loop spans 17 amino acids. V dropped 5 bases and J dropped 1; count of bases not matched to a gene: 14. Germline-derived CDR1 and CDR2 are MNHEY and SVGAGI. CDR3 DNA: TGTGCCAGCAGTCCCGGCCGGGACAGAGCTTATTCCTACGAGCAGTACTTC. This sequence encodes CASSPGRDRAYSYEQYF.

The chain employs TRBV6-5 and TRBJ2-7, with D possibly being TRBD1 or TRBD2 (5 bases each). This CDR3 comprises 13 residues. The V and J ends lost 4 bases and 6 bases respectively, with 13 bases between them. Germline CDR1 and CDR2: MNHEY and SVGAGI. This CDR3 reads CASSSRDLREQYF. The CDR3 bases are TGTGCCAGCAGTTCCAGGGACCTCCGCGAGCAGTACTTC.

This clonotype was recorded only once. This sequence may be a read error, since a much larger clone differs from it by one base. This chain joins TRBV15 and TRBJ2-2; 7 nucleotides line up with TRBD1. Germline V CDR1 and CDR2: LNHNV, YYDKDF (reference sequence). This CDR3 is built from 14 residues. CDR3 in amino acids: CVTSRDRDTGELFF. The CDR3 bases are TGTGTCACCAGCAGAGACAGGGACACCGGGGAGCTGTTTTTT.

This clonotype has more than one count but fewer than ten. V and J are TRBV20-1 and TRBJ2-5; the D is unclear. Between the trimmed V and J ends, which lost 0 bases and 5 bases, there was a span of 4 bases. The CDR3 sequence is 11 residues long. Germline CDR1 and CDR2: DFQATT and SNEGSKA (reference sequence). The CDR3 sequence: CSARDWETQYF. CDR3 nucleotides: TGCAGTGCTAGAGATTGGGAGACCCAGTACTTC.

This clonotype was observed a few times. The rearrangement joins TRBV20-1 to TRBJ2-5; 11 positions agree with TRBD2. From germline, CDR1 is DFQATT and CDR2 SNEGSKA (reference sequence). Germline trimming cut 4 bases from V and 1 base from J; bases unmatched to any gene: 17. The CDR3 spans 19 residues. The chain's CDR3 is CSAKSGTSGDILPQETQYF. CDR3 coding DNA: TGCAGTGCTAAAAGCGGGACTAGCGGAGACATCCTGCCCCAAGAGACCCAGTACTTC.

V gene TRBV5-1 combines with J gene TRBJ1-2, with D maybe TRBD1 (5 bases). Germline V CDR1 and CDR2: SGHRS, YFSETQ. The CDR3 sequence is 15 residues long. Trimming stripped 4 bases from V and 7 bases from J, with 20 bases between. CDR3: CASSESGQGVGGYTF. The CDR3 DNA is TGCGCCAGCAGCGAGTCGGGCCAGGGAGTAGGTGGCTACACCTTC.

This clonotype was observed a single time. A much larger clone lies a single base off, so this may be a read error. The chain's CDR3 is CSAGDRLAQETQYF. Here the CDR3 DNA reads TGCAGTGCTGGAGATCGGCTAGCCCAAGAGACCCAGTACTTC. The V gene is TRBV20-1, the J gene TRBJ2-5; D perhaps matches TRBD2 (5 bases). The germline V gene has CDR1 DFQATT and CDR2 SNEGSKA (reference sequence). This CDR3 is built from 14 residues.